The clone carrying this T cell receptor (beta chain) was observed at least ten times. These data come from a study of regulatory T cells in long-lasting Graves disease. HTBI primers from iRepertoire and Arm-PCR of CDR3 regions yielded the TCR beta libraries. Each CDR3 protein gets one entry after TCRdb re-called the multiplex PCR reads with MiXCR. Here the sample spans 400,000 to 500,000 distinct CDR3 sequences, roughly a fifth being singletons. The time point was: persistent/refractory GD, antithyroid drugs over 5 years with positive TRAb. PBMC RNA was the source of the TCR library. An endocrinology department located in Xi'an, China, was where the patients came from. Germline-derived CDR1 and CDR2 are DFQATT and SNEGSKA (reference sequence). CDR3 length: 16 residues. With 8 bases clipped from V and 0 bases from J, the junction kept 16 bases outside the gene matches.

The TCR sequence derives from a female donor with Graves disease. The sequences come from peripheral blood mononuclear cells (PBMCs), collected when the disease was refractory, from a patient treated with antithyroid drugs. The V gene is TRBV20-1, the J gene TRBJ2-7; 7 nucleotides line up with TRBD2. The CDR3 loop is CSMSAASGKSSYEQYF. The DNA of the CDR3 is TGCAGTATGTCCGCGGCTAGCGGTAAGAGCTCCTACGAGCAGTACTTC.